The 7 T cell receptor beta chains below were found in one sample sequenced in a study of blood T cell repertoires in COVID-19. This table comes from immunoSEQ multiplex PCR, and its TCRdb copy is limited to in-frame clones, with some not included. The profile shows approximately 100,000 clones, just under 90% of them singletons. Input material: peripheral blood. The receptors derive from a human donor in a cohort sampled during active COVID-19.

The V and J genes are TRBV6-4 and TRBJ2-1; 7 nucleotides align to TRBD2. Germline lookup yields CDR1 MRHNA and CDR2 SNTAGT. CDR3 length equals 14 residues. V lost 7 bases and J lost 0; bases outside the gene matches: 3. This chain's CDR3 is CASKRDSSYNEQFF. In DNA form, the CDR3 reads TGTGCCAGCAAGCGGGACTCCTCCTACAATGAGCAGTTCTTC.

V gene TRBV3-1 (or the pseudogene TRBV3-2) combines with J gene TRBJ2-6; D possibly corresponds to TRBD2 (5 bases). V lost 4 bases and J lost 0, with 10 bases in between. Germline lookup yields CDR1 LGHDT and CDR2 YNNKEL (reference sequence). CDR3 length: 16 residues. In nucleotides, the CDR3 is TGTGCCAGCAGCCGGACTGTAGACTCTGGGGCCAACGTCCTGACTTTC. It yields the protein CASSRTVDSGANVLTF.

The chain has TRBV6-4 and TRBJ2-2; D uncertain. CDR3 length equals 13 residues. The V gene lost 5 bases and the J gene lost 1 base, with 5 bases spanning the gap. Germline values: CDR1 MRHNA, CDR2 SNTAGT. The CDR3 DNA is TGTGCCAGCAGTCCAGGGAACACCGGGGAGCTGTTTTTT. Its translation: CASSPGNTGELFF.

V is TRBV18 and J is TRBJ2-7; TRBD1 aligns across 9 bases. The CDR3 runs to 13 residues. The V gene's germline CDR1 is KGHSH and CDR2 LQKENI. J was trimmed by 10 bases and V by 5 bases; bases with no gene match: 9. CDR3 nucleotide sequence: TGTGCCAGCTCAGCCGCCGGGACAGGGCCCCAGTACTTC. This encodes CASSAAGTGPQYF.

V gene TRBV18 combines with J gene TRBJ2-3; 9 nucleotides line up with TRBD1. V was clipped by 3 bases and J by 6 bases; unmatched bases: 7. Looked up from germline, CDR1 is KGHSH and CDR2 is LQKENI. This CDR3 comprises 15 residues. CDR3 DNA sequence: TGTGCCAGCTCACCGACCCGGACAGGGGTGGATACGCAGTATTTT. This sequence encodes CASSPTRTGVDTQYF.

The rearrangement links TRBV27 to TRBJ2-3; 8 nucleotides agree with TRBD2. Germline V gene sequence: CDR1 MNHEY, CDR2 SMNVEV (reference sequence). After removal of 2 bases from V and 4 bases from J, the junction contained 14 bases not matched to a gene. The CDR3 spans 18 residues. The CDR3: CASSLTLPSGSYSDTQYF. Here the CDR3 DNA reads TGTGCCAGCAGTTTAACACTCCCAAGCGGGAGTTATTCAGATACGCAGTATTTT.

This chain joins TRBV13 and TRBJ2-5, with D perhaps TRBD1 (5 bases). The CDR3 runs to 14 residues. Germline V gene data show CDR1 as PRHDT and CDR2 as FYEKMQ (reference sequence). With 5 bases removed from V and 5 bases from J, the gap between germline ends came to 15 bases. DNA of the CDR3: TGTGCCAGCAGCCCCGACGGCAGGGTGGAGACCCAGTACTTC. This gives the protein CASSPDGRVETQYF.